These 17 T cell receptor beta chains were all obtained from the same sample, sequenced in a study of T cells after yellow fever vaccination. TCRdb used MiXCR to reprocess the 5' RACE reads, holding one entry per CDR3 protein. The profile shows around 140,000 distinct CDR3 sequences, about 6.9% of them singletons. The sequencing here drew on CD4+ T cells sorted from PBMCs, taken 10 days after the yellow fever booster vaccination. These receptor sequences come from a man in his thirties or forties who received the YFV17D yellow fever vaccine.

A word on this clonotype: A much larger clonotype is one base distant, so this may be a read error. The gene calls are TRBV18 and TRBJ2-1; 9 nucleotides align to TRBD1. The CDR3 covers 16 residues. Germline V gives CDR1 KGHSH, CDR2 LQKENI. The V segment lost 4 bases and the J segment 5 bases; nucleotides outside the gene matches: 9. CDR3 loop: CASSLREGQGHNEQFF. CDR3 sequence (DNA): TGTGCCAGCTCACTAAGGGAAGGACAGGGGCACAATGAGCAGTTCTTC. Supplemented by reference TRBV18 and TRBJ2-1, the full variable domain reads NAGVMQNPRHLVRRRGQEARLRCSPMKGHSHVYWYRQLPEEGLKFMVYLQKENIIDESGMPKERFSAEFPKEGPSILRIQQVVRGDSAAYFCASSLREGQGHNEQFFGPGTRLTVL.

This clonotype has ten or more counts. The J gene is TRBJ2-1, the V gene TRBV19; TRBD2 aligns across 8 bases. V was pared by 9 bases and J by 7 bases, with 14 bases of the junction left unmatched. Germline V gene sequence: CDR1 LNHDA, CDR2 SQIVND (reference sequence). The CDR3 consists of 15 residues. CDR3 nucleotide sequence: TGTGCCAGCCTAGAAAGCGGGAGAGCCAGGAATGAGCAGTTCTTC. Translated: CASLESGRARNEQFF.

Points on this clonotype: Relative to the germline gene, one junction end is altered; a read error may explain this. The V and J genes are TRBV20-1 and TRBJ2-2; D is tentatively TRBD1 or TRBD2 (5 bases each). The germline V gene has CDR1 DFQATT and CDR2 SNEGSKA (reference sequence). CDR3 size: 11 residues. The CDR3 loop is CCAGGTGELFF. The CDR3 bases are TGCTGTGCTGGGGGCACCGGGGAGCTGTTTTTT.

Many counts were recorded for this clonotype. The rearrangement joins TRBV18 to TRBJ2-3; tentative D call: TRBD2 (5 bases). There are 14 residues in the CDR3. Trimming pared 3 bases from V and 4 bases from J, leaving 11 bases between. From germline, CDR1 is KGHSH and CDR2 LQKENI. The CDR3 is CASSPRTSADTQYF. CDR3 coding DNA: TGTGCCAGCTCACCTCGGACTTCGGCAGATACGCAGTATTTT.

The chain is built from TRBV28 and TRBJ1-2, with TRBD1 matching over 7 bases. CDR1 and CDR2 from the germline V gene are MDHEN and SYDVKM. V lost 5 bases to trimming and J lost 4 bases; unmatched junction nucleotides: 10. The CDR3 runs to 15 residues. The CDR3 region has the DNA TGTGCCAGCAGTACGAATAGACAGGGTGCCTATGGCTACACCTTC. Its protein is CASSTNRQGAYGYTF.

This clonotype was seen ten or more times. The chain joins TRBV6-1 to TRBJ2-2; 8 positions agree with TRBD1. Losses at the gene ends were 8 bases for V and 3 bases for J; bases not matched to a gene: 5. The CDR3 is 14 residues long. Germline loops: CDR1 MNHNS, CDR2 SASEGT. The CDR3 reads CASRTGWDTGELFF. CDR3 DNA sequence: TGTGCCAGCCGGACAGGGTGGGACACCGGGGAGCTGTTTTTT.

This clonotype was detected ten times or more. An end of the junction does not agree with germline; a read error may underlie this. V is TRBV18 and J is TRBJ2-7; TRBD2 aligns across 9 bases. Germline V gene sequence: CDR1 KGHSH, CDR2 LQKENI. The length of the CDR3 is 13 residues. CDR3 sequence reads: CASSPRTSDEQYF. CDR3 bases: TGTGCCAGCTCTCCACGGACTAGCGACGAGCAGTACTTC.

The chain recombines TRBV18 with TRBJ2-7; D unresolved. Germline V gene lookup returns CDR1 KGHSH and CDR2 LQKENI. The length of the CDR3 is 10 residues. The CDR3 bases are TGTGCGGGGAACGCCTACGAGCAGTACTTC. This codes for CAGNAYEQYF.

This clonotype was observed a few times. The genes are TRBV19 and TRBJ2-7; D unresolved. CDR1 is LNHDA and CDR2 is SQIVND in the germline V gene (reference sequence). This CDR3 comprises 12 residues. V lost 4 bases to trimming and J lost 2 bases, with 6 bases between them. CDR3 coding DNA: TGTGCCAGTAGTACCAGACCCTACGAGCAGTACTTC. It codes for CASSTRPYEQYF.

This clonotype was detected ten times or more. This rearrangement joins TRBV4-1 to TRBJ2-5; 7 nucleotides line up with TRBD2. This CDR3 comprises 14 residues. With V trimmed by 0 bases and J by 4 bases, 2 bases remained unmatched. Germline values: CDR1 MGHRA, CDR2 YSYEKL. CDR3: CASSQESSGETQYF. The CDR3 DNA follows: TGCGCCAGCAGCCAAGAGTCTAGCGGAGAGACCCAGTACTTC.

This clonotype was detected ten times or more. The V gene is TRBV7-2, the J gene TRBJ2-3, with TRBD1 as a possible D gene (5 bases). The ends were cut back, 2 bases at V and 4 bases at J, with 7 bases in the middle. The CDR3 runs 13 residues. Germline assignment: CDR1 SGHTA and CDR2 FQGNSA. CDR3 nucleotide sequence: TGTGCCAGCAGCTTACAGGGATCAGATACGCAGTATTTT. The encoded protein is CASSLQGSDTQYF. The full variable domain, with the rest looked up from reference TRBV7-2 and TRBJ2-3, is GAGVSQSPSNKVTEKGKDVELRCDPISGHTALYWYRQSLGQGLEFLIYFQGNSAPDKSGLPSDRFSAERTGGSVSTLTIQRTQQEDSAVYLCASSLQGSDTQYFGPGTRLTVL.

The chain uses TRBV30 and TRBJ1-6; the D is unclear. CDR3 size: 13 residues. Germline lookup yields CDR1 GTSNPN and CDR2 SVGIG (reference sequence). The ends were cut back, 4 bases at V and 14 bases at J, with 18 bases in the middle. Here the CDR3 reads CAWTPAGESTLHF. For the CDR3, the DNA is TGTGCCTGGACTCCCGCCGGGGAGTCAACCCTCCACTTT. Full variable domain (missing parts from reference TRBV30 and TRBJ1-6): SQTIHQWPATLVQPVGSPLSLECTVEGTSNPNLYWYRQAAGRGLQLLFYSVGIGQISSEVPQNLSASRPQDRQFILSSKKLLLSDSGFYLCAWTPAGESTLHFGNGTRLTVT.

This clonotype was detected ten times or more. This rearrangement joins TRBV7-3 to TRBJ2-3; D is possibly TRBD2 (5 bases). V gave up 5 bases and J gave up 5 bases, with 11 bases separating them. Germline CDR1 reads SGHTA; CDR2 reads FQGTGA. The CDR3 covers 13 residues. The CDR3 DNA reads TGTGCCAGCAGCCATTACGGGGTAGATACGCAGTATTTT. This sequence encodes CASSHYGVDTQYF.

This clonotype was counted ten times or more. V is TRBV10-1 and J is TRBJ2-3; D remains ambiguous. This CDR3 is built from 14 residues. The V and J ends lost 5 bases and 1 base respectively, with 10 bases between them. The V gene's germline CDR1 is WNHNN and CDR2 SYGVQD (reference sequence). The CDR3 DNA sequence: TGCGCCAGCAGTCCTAGGTTGGGCACAGATACGCAGTATTTT. Its translation is CASSPRLGTDTQYF.

This clonotype was counted at least ten times. The CDR3 reads CASQRGNSYEQYF. The CDR3 bases are TGTGCTAGTCAGCGGGGCAACTCCTACGAGCAGTACTTC. This rearrangement joins TRBV12-5 to TRBJ2-7; the match to TRBD2 covers 7 bases. V was pared by 8 bases and J by 0 bases, with 4 bases of the junction left unmatched. Germline loops: CDR1 LGHNT, CDR2 FRNRAP. CDR3 size: 13 residues.

This clonotype was recorded at least ten times. The rearrangement joins TRBV6-2 or TRBV6-3 to TRBJ1-2, with a tentative D call TRBD1 (5 bases). CDR3 length: 15 amino acids. CDR1 MNHEY and CDR2 SVGEGT come from the germline V gene. The V gene lost 7 bases and the J gene lost 3 bases, with 18 bases spanning the gap. CDR3 residues: CASIPWGSKDYGYTF. In DNA form, the CDR3 reads TGTGCCAGCATACCTTGGGGCAGCAAAGACTATGGCTACACCTTC.

This clonotype has a count of ten or more. The V and J genes are TRBV6-2 or TRBV6-3 and TRBJ2-7; a weak D match, TRBD1 (6 bases). V was trimmed by 3 bases and J by 1 base, leaving 16 bases between them. The length of the CDR3 is 16 residues. In germline, CDR1 is MNHEY, CDR2 SVGEGT. CDR3 coding DNA: TGTGCCAGCAGTTATTCCCCCGGGACACCATCCTACGAGCAGTACTTC. This sequence encodes CASSYSPGTPSYEQYF.